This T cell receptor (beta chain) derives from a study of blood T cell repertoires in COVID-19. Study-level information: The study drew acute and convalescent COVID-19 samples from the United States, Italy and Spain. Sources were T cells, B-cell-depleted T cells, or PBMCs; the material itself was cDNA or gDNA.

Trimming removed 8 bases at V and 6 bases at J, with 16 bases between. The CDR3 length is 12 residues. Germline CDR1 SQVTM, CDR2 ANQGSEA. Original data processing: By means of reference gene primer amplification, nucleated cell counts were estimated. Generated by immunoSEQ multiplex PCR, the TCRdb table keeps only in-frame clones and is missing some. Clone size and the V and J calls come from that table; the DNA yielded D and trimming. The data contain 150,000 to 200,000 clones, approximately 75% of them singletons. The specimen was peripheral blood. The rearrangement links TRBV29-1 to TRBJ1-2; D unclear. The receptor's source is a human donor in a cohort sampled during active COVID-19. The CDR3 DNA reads TGCAGCCTAGTGAGGGTTCCGGATGGCTACACCTTC. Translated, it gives CSLVRVPDGYTF.